This is a list of T cell receptor beta chains from one sample in a study of identical twins. Using its own MiXCR run on the 5' RACE reads, TCRdb lists one record per CDR3 protein. The profile shows hundreds of thousands of distinct CDR3 sequences, roughly 9.8% of them singletons. This sample was shared with a second study, whose subject was yellow fever vaccine responses in identical twins.

Sequenced input: CD8+ T cells sorted from blood. These receptors all stem from a woman younger than 30 in good health. Both conserved end residues are part of each CDR3. The D gene is left open where the match is weak. Rows give clone size only sometimes, using once, few, many, or a class for an expanded clone.

j_call d_call v_call clone_size cdr3_aa cdr3_nt
TRBJ2-1 TRBD2 TRBV20-1 . CSAASTSGRVFGEQFF TGCAGTGCTGCCTCGACTAGCGGGAGGGTGTTTGGTGAGCAGTTCTTC
TRBJ1-5 TRBD1 TRBV18 few CASSPPFARGDQPQHF TGTGCCAGCTCACCACCCTTCGCCAGGGGGGATCAGCCCCAGCATTTT
TRBJ2-3 TRBD1 TRBV12-3/TRBV12-4 many CASRPGTGVTDTQYF TGTGCCAGCAGGCCGGGGACAGGGGTCACAGATACGCAGTATTTT
TRBJ2-7 TRBD2 TRBV27 . CASWSSGGGSYEQYF TGTGCCAGCTGGAGTTCGGGGGGGGGCTCCTACGAGCAGTACTTC
TRBJ2-1 TRBD2 TRBV11-2 few CASSLGGRGGTLIEQFF TGTGCCAGCAGCTTAGGTGGGCGGGGGGGCACCCTAATAGAGCAGTTCTTC
TRBJ2-1 . TRBV5-1 many CASSLGGLSEQFF TGCGCCAGCAGCTTGGGGGGGCTCAGTGAGCAGTTCTTC
TRBJ2-1 . TRBV7-9 many CASSPVGNNEQFF TGTGCCAGCAGCCCAGTAGGGAACAATGAGCAGTTCTTC
TRBJ2-7 TRBD2 TRBV30 many CAWSFTGNPSGGQYF TGTGCCTGGAGTTTTACAGGAAATCCCTCGGGAGGGCAGTACTTC
TRBJ1-3 . TRBV4-3 many CASSQDRGNSGNTIYF TGCGCCAGCAGCCAAGACAGGGGAAACTCTGGAAACACCATATATTTT
TRBJ2-2 TRBD2 TRBV20-1 many CSARDLREGNTGELFF TGCAGTGCTAGAGATTTGAGGGAGGGCAACACCGGGGAGCTGTTTTTT